The 31 T cell receptor beta chains below all came from one sample that was sequenced in a study of T cell responses to AZD1222 COVID-19 vaccine. TCRdb keeps only in-frame clones here, not all; method: immunoSEQ multiplex PCR. The data show 150,000 to 200,000 clones, around 93% seen once. Sequencing was performed on peripheral blood, taken on day 0 of AZD1222 vaccination. These receptors were collected from an adult in good health.

The chain recombines TRBV19 with TRBJ1-5, with no clear D. The CDR3 is 19 amino acids. The V end was cut by 6 bases, the J end by 0 bases, with 24 bases between. CDR1 is LNHDA and CDR2 is SQIVND in the germline V gene (reference sequence). The CDR3 spells CASSVGRREVSYSNQPQHF. The CDR3 DNA reads TGTGCCAGTAGCGTGGGGAGGAGGGAGGTTAGCTATAGCAATCAGCCCCAGCATTTT.

The chain joins TRBV5-1 to TRBJ2-7; a weak D match, TRBD2 (6 bases). Trimming took off 5 bases at V and 4 bases at J, with 13 bases between the two ends. Per germline, CDR1 SGHRS and CDR2 YFSETQ. CDR3 length: 13 amino acids. DNA for the CDR3: TGCGCCAGCAGTCGGGACTTCGATTACGAGCAGTACTTC. Protein: CASSRDFDYEQYF.

This sequence joins TRBV6-5 and TRBJ1-4; D possibly corresponds to TRBD1 (6 bases). With 2 bases removed from V and 7 bases from J, the gap between germline ends came to 11 bases. The CDR3 is 14 amino acids. CDR1 is MNHEY, CDR2 SVGAGI, per germline. The CDR3 sequence: CASSYGGAFEKLFF. The CDR3 region has the DNA TGTGCCAGCAGTTACGGGGGGGCGTTTGAAAAACTGTTTTTT.

The chain uses TRBV7-3 and TRBJ2-1, with TRBD2 matching 12 bases. CDR1 SGHTA and CDR2 FQGTGA come from the germline V gene. This CDR3 region has 16 residues. V dropped 6 bases and J dropped 4; count of bases not matched to a gene: 7. This chain's CDR3 is CASSYPGTSGYNEQFF. The CDR3 nucleotides read TGTGCCAGCAGTTACCCTGGGACTAGCGGGTACAATGAGCAGTTCTTC.

The rearrangement uses TRBV3-1 (or the pseudogene TRBV3-2) and TRBJ2-1; 12 bases are shared with TRBD2. Trimming took 4 bases from V and 3 from J; bases not matched to a gene: 1. The CDR3 totals 15 residues. The germline gives CDR1 LGHDT, CDR2 YNNKEL (reference sequence). CDR3 bases: TGTGCCAGCAGCCGGACTAGCGGGAACTACAATGAGCAGTTCTTC. Protein product: CASSRTSGNYNEQFF.

V usage is TRBV2 and J usage is TRBJ1-1; possibly TRBD1 for D (6 bases). The V gene lost 8 bases and the J gene lost 5 bases, with 15 bases spanning the gap. The CDR3 is made up of 13 amino acids. Germline V gives CDR1 SNHLY, CDR2 FYNNEI. The CDR3 spells CASFGGGLTEAFF. DNA for the CDR3: TGTGCCAGCTTCGGGGGGGGCTTAACTGAAGCTTTCTTT.

In its sample, this clone was seen once. This chain uses TRBV5-6 with TRBJ2-3, with 9 bases that match TRBD2. The length of the CDR3 is 17 residues. V dropped 3 bases and J dropped 1; count of bases not matched to a gene: 9. From germline, CDR1 is SGHDT and CDR2 YYEEEE. CDR3 nucleotide sequence: TGTGCCAGCAGCTGGAATGCGGGAGGGCCCGGCACAGATACGCAGTATTTT. It yields the protein CASSWNAGGPGTDTQYF. The full variable domain, completed using reference TRBV5-6 and TRBJ2-3, is DAGVTQSPTHLIKTRGQQVTLRCSPKSGHDTVSWYQQALGQGPQFIFQYYEEEERQRGNFPDRFSGHQFPNYSSELNVNALLLGDSALYLCASSWNAGGPGTDTQYFGPGTRLTVL.

The chain links TRBV7-8 to TRBJ2-7; 9 bases align to TRBD1. J was trimmed by 4 bases and V by 5 bases; bases with no gene match: 6. Germline CDR1 and CDR2: SGHVS and FQNEAQ. The CDR3 length is 14 residues. The CDR3 DNA sequence: TGTGCCAGCAGCCTAACAGGGGGCGGTTACGAGCAGTACTTC. Protein: CASSLTGGGYEQYF.

This chain links TRBV29-1 with TRBJ1-4, with a possible D match to TRBD1 (5 bases). Looked up from germline, CDR1 is SQVTM and CDR2 is ANQGSEA. This CDR3 is 13 amino acids long. V was clipped by 7 bases and J by 3 bases, with 12 bases between them. The chain's CDR3 is CSARQFANEKLFF. For the CDR3, the DNA is TGCAGCGCCCGACAGTTTGCTAATGAAAAACTGTTTTTT. The whole variable domain, remainder taken from reference TRBV29-1 and TRBJ1-4, is SAVISQKPSRDICQRGTSLTIQCQVDSQVTMMFWYRQQPGQSLTLIATANQGSEATYESGFVIDKFPISRPNLTFSTLTVSNMSPEDSSIYLCSARQFANEKLFFGSGTQLSVL.

The CDR3 reads CASRGVNTGELFF. CDR3 coding DNA: TGTGCCAGCAGGGGAGTAAACACCGGGGAGCTGTTTTTT. The chain is built from TRBV12-3 or TRBV12-4 and TRBJ2-2; perhaps TRBD2 as D (5 bases). Trimming stripped 6 bases from V and 2 bases from J, with 7 bases between. CDR3 length equals 13 residues.

The DNA for the CDR3 is TGTGCCAGCAGCGCCAACAGGGATGGCTACACCTTC. It yields the protein CASSANRDGYTF. The gene calls are TRBV7-9 and TRBJ1-2; possible D gene TRBD1, 6 bases. V lost 5 bases to trimming and J lost 6 bases, with 10 bases between them. Germline CDR1 reads SEHNR; CDR2 reads FQNEAQ (reference sequence). The length of the CDR3 is 12 residues.

This clone was detected a few times. The chain is built from TRBV27 and TRBJ1-5; D gene unclear. The ends were cut back, 8 bases at V and 0 bases at J, with 14 bases in the middle. Germline values: CDR1 MNHEY, CDR2 SMNVEV (reference sequence). This CDR3 comprises 15 residues. CDR3 coding DNA: TGTGCCAGCGGGCTTAGGCCAGCTAGCAATCAGCCCCAGCATTTT. Translation gives CASGLRPASNQPQHF.

The V call is TRBV7-2, the J call TRBJ1-1; 9 nucleotides align to TRBD1. CDR1 SGHTA and CDR2 FQGNSA come from the germline V gene. There are 15 residues in the CDR3. V shed 1 base and J 4 bases; nucleotides not matched to a gene: 4. CDR3 sequence (DNA): TGTGCCAGCAGCTTAGGGGTGACAGGGGGCACTGAAGCTTTCTTT. It is translated as CASSLGVTGGTEAFF. Together with reference TRBV7-2 and TRBJ1-1, the CDR3 gives the full variable domain: GAGVSQSPSNKVTEKGKDVELRCDPISGHTALYWYRQSLGQGLEFLIYFQGNSAPDKSGLPSDRFSAERTGGSVSTLTIQRTQQEDSAVYLCASSLGVTGGTEAFFGQGTRLTVV.

The chain has TRBV19 and TRBJ2-6, with 7 bases fitting TRBD1. V gave up 7 bases and J gave up 0 bases; unmatched junction bases: 9. There are 17 residues in the CDR3. Germline CDR1 and CDR2: LNHDA and SQIVND (reference sequence). The CDR3 sequence is CASKPGTVRSGANVLTF. In DNA, the CDR3 is TGTGCCAGTAAACCCGGGACAGTGCGCTCTGGGGCCAACGTCCTGACTTTC.

This rearrangement joins TRBV19 to TRBJ1-1; D not resolved. CDR1 is LNHDA and CDR2 is SQIVND in the germline V gene (reference sequence). The V gene lost 8 bases and the J gene lost 0 bases, with 7 bases spanning the gap. The CDR3 totals 12 residues. The CDR3 loop reads CASGVLNTEAFF. The CDR3 nucleotides are TGTGCCAGTGGCGTTCTGAACACTGAAGCTTTCTTT.

The chain employs TRBV5-8 and TRBJ2-5; TRBD1 or TRBD2 may be the D gene (5 bases each). The CDR3 is 14 amino acids. V lost 4 bases to trimming and J lost 2 bases, with 12 bases between them. CDR1 is SGHTS, CDR2 YDEGEE, per germline. The CDR3 DNA is TGTGCCAGCAGCGAGCCGGGACGGCAAGAGACCCAGTACTTC. Translation: CASSEPGRQETQYF.

For the CDR3, the DNA is TGTGCCACCAGTGCCAAGTATTGGGGGAGCAATCAGCCCCAGCATTTT. This encodes CATSAKYWGSNQPQHF. This chain links TRBV24-1 with TRBJ1-5; tentatively, D is TRBD1 (5 bases). Trimming left V 5 bases short and J 1 base short, with 14 bases between. The germline gives CDR1 KGHDR, CDR2 SFDVKD. This CDR3 is 16 amino acids long.

The chain uses TRBV11-3 and TRBJ2-5; a weak D match, TRBD2 (6 bases). The V gene's germline CDR1 is SGHNT and CDR2 YENEEA. V was trimmed by 1 base and J by 3 bases, leaving 12 bases between them. The CDR3 extends over 15 amino acids. Here the CDR3 DNA reads TGTGCCAGCAGCTTAGCTCGGGGAGGTGAAGAGACCCAGTACTTC. This gives the protein CASSLARGGEETQYF. Supplemented by reference TRBV11-3 and TRBJ2-5, the full variable domain reads EAGVVQSPRYKIIEKKQPVAFWCNPISGHNTLYWYLQNLGQGPELLIRYENEEAVDDSQLPKDRFSAERLKGVDSTLKIQPAELGDSAVYLCASSLARGGEETQYFGPGTRLLVL.

This sequence joins TRBV11-2 and TRBJ1-3, with a possible D match to TRBD1 (5 bases). The germline gives CDR1 SGHAT, CDR2 FQNNGV. The CDR3 sequence is 14 residues long. Trimming removed 3 bases at V and 2 bases at J, with 8 bases between. CDR3 bases: TGTGCCAGCAGCTTTCAGGGTGCTGGAAACACCATATATTTT. Residues: CASSFQGAGNTIYF.

V gene TRBV6-5 combines with J gene TRBJ2-1, with D possibly matching TRBD2 (5 bases). The length of the CDR3 is 14 residues. V dropped 6 bases and J dropped 4 bases, with 13 bases sitting between them. The germline CDR1 and CDR2 sequences are MNHEY and SVGAGI. The CDR3 sequence is CASRRLLRYNEQFF. CDR3 DNA: TGTGCCAGCAGGAGACTACTCAGGTACAATGAGCAGTTCTTC.

The rearrangement joins TRBV15 to TRBJ1-5, with no clear D. Germline CDR1 is LNHNV and CDR2 is YYDKDF (reference sequence). The V end lost 0 bases, the J end lost 2 bases, and 11 bases lay between the germline ends. The CDR3 runs to 16 residues. CDR3 sequence (DNA): TGTGCCACCAGCAGAGATAGGAGTTCGCGCAATCAGCCCCAGCATTTT. Protein sequence: CATSRDRSSRNQPQHF.

This chain links TRBV4-1 with TRBJ2-1; 7 nucleotides agree with TRBD1. The V and J ends lost 2 bases and 1 base, in that order; junction bases with no gene match: 8. The germline gives CDR1 MGHRA, CDR2 YSYEKL. This CDR3 has 17 residues. The chain's CDR3 is CASSQRAGGSSYNEQFF. CDR3 in DNA: TGCGCCAGCAGCCAACGCGCAGGGGGTAGTTCCTACAATGAGCAGTTCTTC.

The count of this clone is one. This rearrangement joins TRBV5-1 to TRBJ1-6, with D perhaps matching TRBD1 (5 bases). The CDR3 sequence is 15 residues long. Germline lookup yields CDR1 SGHRS and CDR2 YFSETQ. Trimming cost V 1 base and J 5 bases, with 10 bases left between them. The CDR3 DNA reads as TGCGCCAGCAGCTTGACTCGACAGAATAATTCACCCCTCCACTTT. It codes for CASSLTRQNNSPLHF.

The chain couples TRBV19 to TRBJ2-3, with TRBD2 identical over 7 bases. The CDR3 runs to 15 residues. Germline V gives CDR1 LNHDA, CDR2 SQIVND (reference sequence). The junction had 5 bases not matched to a gene; V was cut back by 2 bases and J by 3 bases. DNA of the CDR3: TGTGCCAGTAGTATATCCAGCGGGGTAACAGATACGCAGTATTTT. Translation: CASSISSGVTDTQYF.

The chain joins TRBV21-1 to TRBJ1-2; TRBD1 is the table's D call and was not checked against the DNA. TRBV21-1 is described as a pseudogene. The CDR3 is 14 amino acids. CDR3 DNA: TGTGCCAGCAGCGCAGAGGACACTTGTCGGGGCTACACCTTC. This sequence encodes CASSAEDTCRGYTF.

The rearrangement joins TRBV29-1 to TRBJ2-2, with D tentatively TRBD1 (6 bases). The CDR3 spans 15 residues. Germline V gives CDR1 SQVTM, CDR2 ANQGSEA. Trimming cost V 6 bases and J 2 bases, with 16 bases left between them. The CDR3 bases are TGCAGCGTCGTGGTCAGGGGCCTAAACACCGGGGAGCTGTTTTTT. It codes for CSVVVRGLNTGELFF.

V gene TRBV7-6 combines with J gene TRBJ2-7; 8 nucleotides align to TRBD2. J lost 1 base, V lost 2 bases, and 10 bases had no gene match. In germline, CDR1 is SGHVS, CDR2 FNYEAQ. The CDR3 loop spans 17 amino acids. CDR3 sequence reads: CASSLPAAAGVSYEQYF. The CDR3 DNA follows: TGTGCCAGCAGCTTACCGGCGGCAGCGGGAGTTTCCTACGAGCAGTACTTC.

In DNA, the CDR3 is TGTGCCAGCAGCTATCGGCGACAGGGGCAAGAGACCCAGTACTTC. This encodes CASSYRRQGQETQYF. The genes are TRBV13 and TRBJ2-5; 8 bases agree with TRBD1. Germline values: CDR1 PRHDT, CDR2 FYEKMQ (reference sequence). The CDR3 totals 15 residues. V was clipped by 4 bases and J by 2 bases; unmatched bases: 6.

The CDR3 sequence is CASSIPGQGRNTIYF. DNA of the CDR3: TGTGCCAGCAGTATACCGGGACAGGGGCGAAACACCATATATTTT. The rearrangement joins TRBV28 to TRBJ1-3; 10 positions agree with TRBD1. The junction had 6 bases not matched to a gene; V was cut back by 5 bases and J by 5 bases. The CDR3 extends over 15 amino acids. Germline CDR1 reads MDHEN; CDR2 reads SYDVKM.

This clone was counted a single time. The chain combines TRBV3-1 (or the pseudogene TRBV3-2) with TRBJ2-5, with 10 bases identical to TRBD2. The V and J ends lost 5 bases and 0 bases, in that order; junction bases with no gene match: 6. The CDR3 totals 16 residues. Germline assignment: CDR1 LGHDT and CDR2 YNNKEL (reference sequence). DNA of the CDR3: TGTGCCAGCAGCGGTTCTAGCGGGAGTCACCAAGAGACCCAGTACTTC. It yields the protein CASSGSSGSHQETQYF.

The chain uses TRBV5-1 and TRBJ1-1; D unresolved. The CDR3 totals 14 residues. V gave up 2 bases and J gave up 2 bases, with 10 bases separating them. Looked up from germline, CDR1 is SGHRS and CDR2 is YFSETQ. The CDR3 nucleotides read TGCGCCAGCAGCTTTTCGGCCCCCAACACTGAAGCTTTCTTT. Translated: CASSFSAPNTEAFF.